This TCR beta chain was obtained from a study of beta chain features in type 1 diabetes. Study results and limitations: Individuals with type 1 diabetes displayed fewer insertions and more deletions at VDJ junctions.

Sort purity for all populations was recorded as exceeding 98%. In this sample, this clone turned up a few times. Its antigen is still unknown. Expressed TCRB transcripts got sequenced, as all isolated RNA was reverse transcribed. Method: immunoSEQ multiplex PCR; TCRdb's copy keeps in-frame clones and lacks some. The sample has about 620,000 clones, roughly 16% seen once. J was trimmed by 10 bases and V by 6 bases; bases with no gene match: 6. Germline CDR1 is MNHEY and CDR2 is SMNVEV (reference sequence). The CDR3 runs to 12 residues. The sequence came from a man aged 18 to 29 in good health. Sequences were obtained from naive CD4+ T cells from blood. The genes are TRBV27 and TRBJ1-1, with TRBD1 matching 9 bases. The CDR3 is CASRQGQGRAFF. CDR3 DNA: TGTGCCAGCAGACAGGGACAGGGCAGAGCTTTCTTT.